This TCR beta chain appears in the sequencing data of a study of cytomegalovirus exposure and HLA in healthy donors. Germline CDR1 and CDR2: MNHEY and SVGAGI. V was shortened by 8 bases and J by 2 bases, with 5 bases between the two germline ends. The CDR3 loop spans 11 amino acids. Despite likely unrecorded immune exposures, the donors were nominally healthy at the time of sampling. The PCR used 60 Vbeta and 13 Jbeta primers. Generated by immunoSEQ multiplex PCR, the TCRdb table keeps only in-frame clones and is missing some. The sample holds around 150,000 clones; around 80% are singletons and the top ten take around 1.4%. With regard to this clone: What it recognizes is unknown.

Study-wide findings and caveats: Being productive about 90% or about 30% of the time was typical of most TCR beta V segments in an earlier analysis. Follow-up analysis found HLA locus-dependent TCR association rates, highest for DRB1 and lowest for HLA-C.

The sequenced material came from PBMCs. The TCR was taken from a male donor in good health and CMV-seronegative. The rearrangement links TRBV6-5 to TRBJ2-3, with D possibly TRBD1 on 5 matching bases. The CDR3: CASGHTDTQYF. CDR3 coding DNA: TGTGCCAGCGGACACACAGATACGCAGTATTTT.